This T cell receptor (beta chain) is drawn from a study of Ad26.COV2.S vaccination and SARS-CoV-2 variants. Study at large: Administration of Ad26.COV2.S was intramuscular, either once or twice 56 days apart.

Germline V CDR1 and CDR2: LGHDT, YNNKEL (reference sequence). CDR3 length equals 11 residues. V was pared by 0 bases and J by 9 bases, with 4 bases between. The treatment: around 19 received Ad26.COV2.S at low or high dose, single or two shots; roughly 5 received placebo; per-sample allocation not given. Day 63 after the first vaccine or placebo injection was the time point for sampling. Some clones are missing from TCRdb's copy, which holds only in-frame ones; the method was immunoSEQ multiplex PCR. The data hold more than 400,000 clones, with approximately 92% observed a single time. The chain couples TRBV3-1 (or the pseudogene TRBV3-2) to TRBJ2-3, with D hard to call. This sequence originates from a person between 18 and 60 years old who received the Ad26.COV2.S COVID-19 vaccine or a placebo. Source: peripheral blood, taken in a trial of Ad26.COV2.S vaccine versus placebo. This CDR3 is CASSQDTTQYF. CDR3 nucleotides: TGTGCCAGCAGCCAAGATACGACGCAGTATTTT.